The entry below gives a single T cell receptor (beta chain) sequence along with its context. This sample is part of a study of blood T cell repertoires in COVID-19. About the research overall: Acute and convalescent COVID-19 samples came from the United States, Italy and Spain. Sample material is recorded as cDNA or gDNA derived from T cells, B-cell-depleted T cells, or PBMCs.

Original methodology: Nucleated cell counts were estimated from reference gene primer amplification. Sequencing was performed with immunoSEQ multiplex PCR; in TCRdb, only in-frame clones are kept and a portion is missing. V and J calls and clone size follow that table, whereas D and trimming were derived from the DNA. The sample consists of some 190,000 clones, around 85% of them appearing once. Germline V CDR1 and CDR2: MNHEY, SVGAGI. CDR3 length: 14 residues. The V end lost 6 bases, the J end lost 6 bases, and 16 bases lay between the germline ends. The chain has TRBV6-5 and TRBJ2-3; D might be TRBD1 (5 bases). The source of this sequence is a woman aged 60-75 years with acute or convalescent COVID-19. The sequencing sample was made of peripheral blood. CDR3 nucleotide sequence: TGTGCCAGCAGATCTGGAGTGGGGCATGATACGCAGTATTTT. It translates to CASRSGVGHDTQYF.